These 5 T cell receptor beta chains share one sample of origin, sequenced in a study of monozygotic twins with inflammatory bowel disease. TCRdb re-called the 5' RACE reads; one entry per CDR3 protein, DNA not given. The sample data list 93,000 or so distinct CDR3 sequences. Sequencing was performed on blood. The source is a human donor with ulcerative colitis or Crohn's disease, or a healthy co-twin of an affected twin (not recorded which).

The V call is TRBV27, the J call TRBJ2-7; the D gene TCRdb calls, TRBD1, cannot be checked with no DNA. Germline CDR1 MNHEY, CDR2 SMNVEV (reference sequence). This CDR3 has 11 residues. CDR3 sequence reads: CASSSGPRQYF.

This chain links TRBV7-2 with TRBJ1-3. Germline V gene sequence: CDR1 SGHTA, CDR2 FQGNSA. The CDR3 extends over 14 amino acids. The CDR3: CASSLQNSGNTIYF. Supplemented by reference TRBV7-2 and TRBJ1-3, the full variable domain reads GAGVSQSPSNKVTEKGKDVELRCDPISGHTALYWYRQSLGQGLEFLIYFQGNSAPDKSGLPSDRFSAERTGGSVSTLTIQRTQQEDSAVYLCASSLQNSGNTIYFGEGSWLTVV.

V and J are TRBV12-3 or TRBV12-4 and TRBJ1-5; TCRdb gives TRBD1 as the D gene, but with no DNA this cannot be confirmed. CDR3 length equals 15 residues. The CDR3 protein is CASSLDRFGNQPQHF.

The J gene is TRBJ2-7, the V gene TRBV4-2; absent DNA, TCRdb's TRBD1 call cannot be checked. The germline V gene has CDR1 LGHNA and CDR2 YNFKEQ. CDR3 length equals 15 residues. The CDR3 region is CASSQEARVRGEQYF.

V gene TRBV9 combines with J gene TRBJ2-3; TCRdb gives TRBD1 as the D gene, but with no DNA this cannot be confirmed. The CDR3 extends over 15 amino acids. Germline V gives CDR1 SGDLS, CDR2 YYNGEE. The CDR3: CASSAHGTDTDTQYF. Full variable domain (remainder filled in from reference TRBV9 and TRBJ2-3): DSGVTQTPKHLITATGQRVTLRCSPRSGDLSVYWYQQSLDQGLQFLIQYYNGEERAKGNILERFSAQQFPDLHSELNLSSLELGDSALYFCASSAHGTDTDTQYFGPGTRLTVL.